These T cell receptor beta chains were read from a single sample in a study of OX40 agonist ivuxolimab in advanced cancers. Method: immunoSEQ multiplex PCR; TCRdb's copy keeps in-frame clones and lacks some. Among some 70,000 clones, roughly 90% were seen once, and the ten largest hold more than 0.85%. The sequences come from CD4+ or CD8+ T cells sorted from blood, collected in a trial of the OX40 agonist ivuxolimab. Every receptor here comes from an adult with an advanced solid tumor such as melanoma, head and neck, liver or kidney cancer. Each CDR3 is given with its conserved first and last residue. The order of the fields is D gene, J gene, CDR3 length, V gene, CDR3 DNA, CDR3 protein. D genes are given only for firm matches.

TRBD2 TRBJ2-7 15 TRBV11-2 TGTGCCAGCAGCCAGGGACTAGCGGGTTCCTACGAGCAGTACTTC CASSQGLAGSYEQYF
TRBD1 TRBJ2-7 16 TRBV5-5 TGTGCCAGCAGCTTGGTAGGAAGGACAGGGACCTACGAGCAGTACTTC CASSLVGRTGTYEQYF
TRBD1 TRBJ1-2 15 TRBV6-5 TGTGCCAGCAGTTCGGGACAGGGGACATCGTATGGCTACACCTTC CASSSGQGTSYGYTF
. TRBJ2-1 15 TRBV7-2 TGTGCCAGCAGCTTAGTGGGTCAGGGGTGGAATGAGCAGTTCTTC CASSLVGQGWNEQFF
TRBD2 TRBJ2-1 16 TRBV15 TGTGCCACCAGCAGAGGGACGAGCGGGAGCTACAATGAGCAGTTCTTC CATSRGTSGSYNEQFF
. TRBJ2-5 14 TRBV25-1 TGTGCCAGCAGTTCGGACAGAGTCCAAGAGACCCAGTACTTC CASSSDRVQETQYF
. TRBJ1-3 14 TRBV5-6 TGTGCCAGCAGCTTGGCGTCCTCGGGGCACATCATATATTTT CASSLASSGHIIYF
. TRBJ2-2 16 TRBV18 TGTGCCAGCTCACCAGCCCCCGTCAGGGGCACCGGGGAGCTGTTTTTT CASSPAPVRGTGELFF
TRBD1 TRBJ1-1 16 TRBV10-3 TGTGCCATCACCTTAAGCCCGACAGGGGCGAACACTGAAGCTTTCTTT CAITLSPTGANTEAFF
TRBD2 TRBJ2-1 14 TRBV10-3 TGTGCCATCAGTGTGGCGGGAGCCTACAATGAGCAGTTCTTC CAISVAGAYNEQFF
TRBD1 TRBJ1-2 15 TRBV5-1 TGCGCCAGCAGCTTAACCCAGGGGGCCAACTATGGCTACACCTTC CASSLTQGANYGYTF
. TRBJ2-5 13 TRBV10-3 TGTGCCATCAGCGGGACGGAACAAGAGACCCAGTACTTC CAISGTEQETQYF
TRBD1 TRBJ1-6 14 TRBV4-2 TGTGCCAGCAGCCTAGGACAGGGAAACTCACCCCTCCACTTT CASSLGQGNSPLHF